The 12 T cell receptor beta chains below come from one sample, sequenced in a study of response to subunit inactivated influenza vaccine. TCRdb reprocessed the RT-PCR reads via MiXCR and lists one record per CDR3 protein. The sample yields about 190,000 distinct CDR3 sequences, 13% to 15% seen once. The input for sequencing was CD8+ T cells sorted from PBMCs, taken about 5 days after vaccination. These TCRs come from a man aged 45-65 years who received an inactivated influenza vaccine.

In this sample, this clonotype turned up a few times. The CDR3 here is CASSPDSSYNEQFF. The CDR3 DNA follows: TGTGCCAGCAGCCCCGATTCCTCCTACAATGAGCAGTTCTTC. The J gene is TRBJ2-1, the V gene TRBV7-9; D is unclear. V lost 5 bases and J lost 0, with 8 bases in between. The CDR3 extends over 14 amino acids. CDR1 SEHNR and CDR2 FQNEAQ come from the germline V gene (reference sequence).

The rearrangement uses TRBV5-1 and TRBJ1-1; 7 positions match TRBD1. CDR1 and CDR2 from the germline V gene are SGHRS and YFSETQ. This CDR3 is built from 15 residues. Trimming at V came to 0 bases and at J to 6 bases, leaving 8 bases not matched to a gene. CDR3 DNA sequence: TGCGCCAGCAGCTTGGCGGCAGGGGGAACCCCTGAAGCTTTCTTT. Translating it yields CASSLAAGGTPEAFF.

There are a few counts of this clonotype. CDR3 DNA: TGCGCCAGCAGCCAAAGCCTGACAGGGTCTCAGCCCCAGCATTTT. This encodes CASSQSLTGSQPQHF. The chain is built from TRBV4-1 and TRBJ1-5; 7 bases fit TRBD1. The germline gives CDR1 MGHRA, CDR2 YSYEKL. V lost 2 bases, J lost 6 bases, and 7 bases stayed unmatched. This CDR3 has 15 amino acids.

V is TRBV4-3 and J is TRBJ2-1; a possible D gene is TRBD2 (6 bases). V lost 0 bases and J 5 bases, leaving 17 bases between the germline ends. The CDR3 is made up of 17 amino acids. Germline V gives CDR1 LGHNA, CDR2 YSLEER. CDR3 bases: TGCGCCAGCAGCCAAGATGTCCGGGACTGGCGAGACAATGAGCAGTTCTTC. Its translation: CASSQDVRDWRDNEQFF.

The rearrangement links TRBV7-8 to TRBJ2-1; the D is unclear. Germline values: CDR1 SGHVS, CDR2 FQNEAQ. V lost 7 bases, J lost 3 bases, and 16 bases lay in between. The CDR3 has 15 residues. This CDR3 reads CASTAASVGYNEQFF. As DNA, the CDR3 is TGTGCCAGCACCGCCGCGAGCGTGGGCTACAATGAGCAGTTCTTC. Complete variable domain (other parts from reference TRBV7-8 and TRBJ2-1): GAGVSQSPRYKVAKRGQDVALRCDPISGHVSLFWYQQALGQGPEFLTYFQNEAQLDKSGLPSDRFFAERPEGSVSTLKIQRTQQEDSAVYLCASTAASVGYNEQFFGPGTRLTVL.

This clonotype was counted a few times. The chain uses TRBV2 and TRBJ2-7, with D perhaps matching TRBD2 (5 bases). The V end was cut by 8 bases, the J end by 6 bases, with 14 bases between. CDR3 length equals 12 residues. The germline V gene has CDR1 SNHLY and CDR2 FYNNEI. CDR3 coding DNA: TGTGCCAGCCTCGTCGGGGAGTTCGAGCAGTACTTC. Translated: CASLVGEFEQYF.

Only a few counts were recorded for this clonotype. In nucleotides, the CDR3 is TGTGCCAGCAGCTTGGGGGAGCAGTACTTC. It specifies CASSLGEQYF. The chain has TRBV11-2 and TRBJ2-7, with unresolved D. Trimming took 3 bases from V and 7 from J, leaving 4 bases between them. Germline V gene lookup returns CDR1 SGHAT and CDR2 FQNNGV. This CDR3 has 10 amino acids.

The V gene is TRBV7-9, the J gene TRBJ2-5; the D is unclear. Per the germline V gene, CDR1 is SEHNR and CDR2 is FQNEAQ (reference sequence). The CDR3 consists of 13 residues. Trimming took off 1 base at V and 5 bases at J, with 8 bases between the two ends. The CDR3 DNA is TGTGCCAGCAGCTTAGGGGGAAGGGAGACCCAGTACTTC. Translated: CASSLGGRETQYF.

The sample holds many counts of this clonotype. V usage is TRBV20-1 and J usage is TRBJ2-3; 9 nucleotides align to TRBD2. The CDR3 consists of 17 residues. V dropped 2 bases and J dropped 0; count of bases not matched to a gene: 9. Germline lookup yields CDR1 DFQATT and CDR2 SNEGSKA (reference sequence). The CDR3 nucleotides are TGCAGTGCTAGAAACATCCTACTAGCGGGTAGCACAGATACGCAGTATTTT. Protein sequence: CSARNILLAGSTDTQYF.

The chain joins TRBV6-1 to TRBJ2-2; D call uncertain. Trimming left V 6 bases short and J 5 bases short, with 1 base between. Germline V gene data show CDR1 as MNHNS and CDR2 as SASEGT. The CDR3 spans 10 residues. CDR3 in amino acids: CASRTGELFF. The CDR3 coding sequence is TGTGCCAGCAGGACCGGGGAGCTGTTTTTT.

The genes are TRBV9 and TRBJ2-7; D gene uncertain. This CDR3 is built from 13 residues. From germline, CDR1 is SGDLS and CDR2 YYNGEE. V lost 0 bases and J 2 bases, leaving 6 bases between the germline ends. The CDR3 DNA reads as TGTGCCAGCAGCGTAGAAGACACCTACGAGCAGTACTTC. This sequence encodes CASSVEDTYEQYF.

The V call is TRBV20-1, the J call TRBJ2-3, with 7 bases fitting TRBD2. Unmatched junction bases numbered 9, after V lost 4 bases and J lost 2 bases. This CDR3 region has 15 residues. Per the germline V gene, CDR1 is DFQATT and CDR2 is SNEGSKA (reference sequence). CDR3 in amino acids: CSATIWREPTDTQYF. The CDR3 DNA reads TGCAGTGCTACCATTTGGCGGGAGCCCACAGATACGCAGTATTTT.